This note documents a single TCR beta chain sequence. TCR beta VDJ and CDR3 profiles were obtained from a genomic DNA template. TCRdb used MiXCR to reprocess the reads, holding one entry per CDR3 protein. The sample contains some 200,000 distinct CDR3 sequences, 34% of which appear only once. Germline assignment: CDR1 SGHRS and CDR2 YFSETQ. The CDR3 runs to 15 residues. Trimming shortened V by 0 bases and J by 2 bases, and 11 bases separated the two germline ends. This record belongs to a study of CD8+CD57+ T cells in acquired aplastic anemia. Study-wide background: Healthy CD8+ samples averaged approximately 11 million reads.

The origin of this receptor is a human donor in good health, serving as a control. Sequenced sample: sorted CD4+, CD8+, or CD8+CD57+ T cells (not recorded which) from PBMCs. The chain carries TRBV5-1 and TRBJ1-2; D perhaps matches TRBD1 (6 bases). The CDR3 DNA sequence: TGCGCCAGCAGCTTGGCCGGGACAACGAACTATGGCTACACCTTC. Its protein is CASSLAGTTNYGYTF.